This T cell receptor beta chain was recovered during a study of blood T cells in healthy people across ages. Points on this clonotype: What it recognizes is unknown.

Study-wide findings and caveats: Researchers said unsorted PBMCs prevented a conclusive naive versus antigen-experienced comparison. Naive T cell percentage by flow cytometry tracked strongly with beta diversity.

A sample-barcoded 5' primer and a J-beta primer mix were used in a second PCR of about 7 to 11 cycles. TCRdb re-analysed the 5' RACE reads in MiXCR, keeping a single row per CDR3 protein. Among about 760,000 distinct CDR3 sequences listed, around 50% were seen once. Germline lookup yields CDR1 ENHRY and CDR2 SYGVKD. CDR3 size: 15 residues. Trimming stripped 3 bases from V and 1 base from J, with 10 bases between. The material sequenced was blood. The chain carries TRBV10-3 and TRBJ1-5; TRBD1 might be the D (5 bases). The receptor's source is a man aged 40-50 years in good health. The CDR3 loop reads CAISEAGMSNQPQHF. Written as DNA, the CDR3 is TGTGCCATCAGTGAAGCAGGGATGAGCAATCAGCCCCAGCATTTT.